Listed here are 7 T cell receptor beta chains from one sample, sequenced in a study of blood T cell repertoires in COVID-19. Using immunoSEQ multiplex PCR, the repertoire was profiled, and TCRdb retains in-frame clones only, with some absent. The sample shows roughly 30,000 clones, about 80% of them seen only once. The material sequenced was peripheral blood. The receptors come from a man between 65 and 79 years old with acute or convalescent COVID-19.

This chain connects TRBV15 to TRBJ2-4, with TRBD2 identical over 9 bases. V trimming: 3 bases; J trimming: 0 bases; junction bases outside the gene matches: 6. Per the germline V gene, CDR1 is LNHNV and CDR2 is YYDKDF (reference sequence). CDR3 length: 17 residues. CDR3 sequence: CATSRSAGGLAKNIQYF. CDR3 bases: TGTGCCACCAGCAGGTCAGCGGGAGGACTAGCCAAAAACATTCAGTACTTC.

The chain couples TRBV10-3 to TRBJ1-5; 9 nucleotides agree with TRBD1. V lost 8 bases, J lost 2 bases, and 7 bases stayed unmatched. The CDR3 sequence is 15 residues long. Germline V gene data show CDR1 as ENHRY and CDR2 as SYGVKD. The CDR3 nucleotides read TGTGCCATCTCCGAGACAGGGGGGGGCAATCAGCCCCAGCATTTT. Its translation: CAISETGGGNQPQHF.

As for this clone: Within the sample, other DNA sequences also encode this same CDR3. This chain joins TRBV7-2 and TRBJ1-5, with D possibly being TRBD1 (6 bases). V dropped 2 bases and J dropped 0 bases, with 11 bases sitting between them. The CDR3 totals 16 residues. Germline CDR1 and CDR2: SGHTA and FQGNSA. DNA of the CDR3: TGTGCCAGCAGCTTAAGCGGGGGCTATAGCAATCAGCCCCAGCATTTT. This sequence encodes CASSLSGGYSNQPQHF.

Regarding this clone: At one end the junction does not follow the germline gene, possibly because of a read error. The gene calls are TRBV6-2 or TRBV6-3 and TRBJ2-3; TRBD2 matches 14 bases. CDR1 and CDR2 from the germline V gene are MNHEY and SVGEGT. This CDR3 is 15 amino acids long. The CDR3 reads CASSRLAGGIDTQYF. The CDR3 bases are TGTGCCAGCAGCAGACTAGCGGGGGGGATAGATACGCAATATTTT.

This clone was found a few times. V usage is TRBV5-1 and J usage is TRBJ1-2; D is possibly TRBD1 (6 bases). The length of the CDR3 is 15 residues. Trimming pared 0 bases from V and 5 bases from J, leaving 14 bases between. Germline V gene sequence: CDR1 SGHRS, CDR2 YFSETQ. In DNA, the CDR3 is TGCGCCAGCAGCTTGGCCCAGGGGTCTAGGTATGGCTACACCTTC. This codes for CASSLAQGSRYGYTF.

The V and J genes are TRBV11-2 and TRBJ2-1; 12 positions agree with TRBD2. The CDR3 is made up of 17 amino acids. Germline-derived CDR1 and CDR2 are SGHAT and FQNNGV. V gave up 4 bases and J gave up 0 bases; unmatched junction bases: 4. The CDR3 region has the DNA TGTGCCAGCAGCTCACGGACTAGCGGGGTCTCCTACAATGAGCAGTTCTTC. The encoded protein is CASSSRTSGVSYNEQFF.

The chain combines TRBV14 with TRBJ2-1; D is possibly TRBD1 (6 bases). The V gene's germline CDR1 is SGHDN and CDR2 FVKESK. Between the trimmed V and J ends, which lost 4 bases and 3 bases, there was a span of 13 bases. CDR3 length equals 15 residues. The CDR3 nucleotides read TGTGCCAGCAGCCCCACAGGGTTACTCTACAATGAGCAGTTCTTC. Translated: CASSPTGLLYNEQFF.